This TCR beta chain originates from a study of T-cell reconstitution after alpha-beta-depleted transplantation in children. Overall study results and limits: After transplant, at about two months, alpha-beta T cells were reportedly derived from several hundred expanded graft clones. Most T-cell counts and diversity one year after the transplant came from T cells that were newly produced. Some patients owed their high day-60 TCRbeta diversity to surviving recipient T cells and thymic progenitors.

There are 14 residues in the CDR3. V lost 11 bases, J lost 0 bases, and 15 bases lay in between. Unique molecular identifiers tagged the TCRbeta library. From the PCR reads, TCRdb called clonotypes with MiXCR, one entry per CDR3 protein. Of 700,000 to 950,000 distinct CDR3 sequences detected, about 15% appear once; the ten largest clones hold approximately 5%. This clonotype turned up a few times. Its antigen is not known. The chain uses TRBV12-3 or TRBV12-4 and TRBJ2-3, with D tentatively TRBD2 (5 bases). The sequence was collected from a male patient aged 5 to 17 who had a stem cell transplant for acute lymphoblastic leukemia, so the T cells may come from the graft donor. The input for sequencing was PBMCs, mostly from graft donor cells, taken 360 days after TCRalphabeta/CD19-depleted stem cell transplant. Written as DNA, the CDR3 is TGTGCCTCCACAGCAAGCGGTAGCACAGATACGCAGTATTTT. This gives the protein CASTASGSTDTQYF.